This TCR beta chain was observed in a study of CD8 T cells in Susac syndrome. The CDR3 has 11 residues. Germline CDR1 SQVTM, CDR2 ANQGSEA. The ends were cut back, 3 bases at V and 5 bases at J, with 7 bases in the middle. RNA amounts of roughly 0.5 to 1 ug underwent reverse transcription with random hexamers. TCRdb called the immunoSEQ multiplex PCR reads again in MiXCR, with one record for every CDR3 protein. Of 130,000 or so distinct CDR3 sequences listed, over 90% were seen once; the top ten hold around 0.28%. What was sequenced was CD8+ T cells from PBMCs. The receptor was isolated from a human donor with Susac syndrome. The chain joins TRBV29-1 to TRBJ1-2; D gene ambiguous. CDR3 sequence reads: CSVDNHYGYTF. As DNA, the CDR3 is TGCAGCGTTGATAACCATTATGGCTACACCTTC.